A single sample is the source of the 14 T cell receptor beta chains below, sequenced in a study of glioma-infiltrating T cells. Amplification of TCR alpha and beta CDR3 regions from RNA used iRepertoire nested multiplex PCR. Via MiXCR, TCRdb re-called the multiplex PCR reads, giving one row per CDR3 protein. The sample has more than 20,000 distinct CDR3 sequences, roughly 25% seen once. Sequencing was done on a sample of glioma tissue, nonneoplastic brain tissue, or PBMCs (not recorded which). The receptor source for this set is a human donor with low-grade glioma or glioblastoma, undergoing nonglioma brain surgery, or in good health (not recorded which).

This clonotype was observed a handful of times. The CDR3 here is CASSPQGGTDTQYF. CDR3 bases: TGTGCCAGCAGTCCCCAGGGGGGCACAGATACGCAGTATTTT. The chain is built from TRBV6-2 or TRBV6-3 and TRBJ2-3, with 7 bases identical to TRBD1. Germline V gives CDR1 MNHEY, CDR2 SVGEGT. The CDR3 runs 14 residues. Trimming at V came to 5 bases and at J to 1 base, leaving 3 bases not matched to a gene.

At least ten counts were recorded for this clonotype. J is TRBJ2-2 and V is TRBV27; unclear D gene. The CDR3 contains 13 residues. CDR1 MNHEY and CDR2 SMNVEV come from the germline V gene (reference sequence). Trimming cost V 6 bases and J 1 base, with 6 bases left between them. CDR3: CASRLLNTGELFF. The DNA for the CDR3 is TGTGCCAGCAGGCTACTGAACACCGGGGAGCTGTTTTTT.

The gene calls are TRBV12-5 and TRBJ2-7, with D unclear. V dropped 2 bases and J dropped 0 bases, with 5 bases sitting between them. Per the germline V gene, CDR1 is LGHNT and CDR2 is FRNRAP. The CDR3 length is 13 residues. The CDR3 spells CASGLTDSYEQYF. In DNA, the CDR3 is TGTGCTAGTGGTTTGACAGACTCCTACGAGCAGTACTTC.

A remark on this clonotype: A much larger clone is a single base away; this may be a read error. The chain links TRBV7-6 to TRBJ2-5; 8 bases map to TRBD1. CDR3 size: 14 residues. The V segment lost 2 bases and the J segment 7 bases; nucleotides outside the gene matches: 6. The germline V gene encodes CDR1 SGHVS and CDR2 FNYEAQ. CDR3 loop: CASSLQTGVGTQYF. The DNA of the CDR3 is TGTGCCAGCAGCTTACAGACAGGGGTGGGGACCCAGTACTTC.

This clonotype is deemed medium-sized. This chain links TRBV20-1 with TRBJ2-3, with 10 bases that match TRBD2. The J segment lost 4 bases and the V segment lost 6 bases, leaving 4 bases of the junction unmatched. Germline V gene data show CDR1 as DFQATT and CDR2 as SNEGSKA (reference sequence). The CDR3 runs 13 residues. The CDR3 sequence: CSAALAGSDTQYF. Written as DNA, the CDR3 is TGCAGTGCCGCACTAGCGGGGTCAGATACGCAGTATTTT.

This clonotype came up many times. The CDR3 coding sequence is TGTGCCAGCAACACACAGGGGCCCCTGGGTGCTGGGGCCAACGTCCTGACTTTC. It codes for CASNTQGPLGAGANVLTF. The V call is TRBV27, the J call TRBJ2-6, with 7 bases fitting TRBD1. Per the germline V gene, CDR1 is MNHEY and CDR2 is SMNVEV (reference sequence). V gave up 7 bases and J gave up 2 bases; unmatched junction bases: 14. The CDR3 has 18 amino acids.

A remark on this clonotype: A much more abundant neighbour one base away suggests this may be a read error. The chain combines TRBV7-3 with TRBJ2-1, with a tentative D call TRBD2 (6 bases). The CDR3 totals 15 residues. V was shortened by 4 bases and J by 3 bases, with 13 bases between the two germline ends. Germline loops: CDR1 SGHTA, CDR2 FQGTGA. The CDR3 sequence: CASSSRLGNYNEQFF. In DNA, the CDR3 is TGTGCCAGCAGCTCCCGACTAGGAAACTACAATGAGCAGTTCTTC. The variable domain in full, completed from reference TRBV7-3 and TRBJ2-1, reads GAGVSQTPSNKVTEKGKYVELRCDPISGHTALYWYRQSLGQGPEFLIYFQGTGAADDSGLPNDRFFAVRPEGSVSTLKIQRTERGDSAVYLCASSSRLGNYNEQFFGPGTRLTVL.

This clonotype occurred many times. The V gene is TRBV24-1, the J gene TRBJ1-2; no reliable D call. Germline assignment: CDR1 KGHDR and CDR2 SFDVKD. V was shortened by 9 bases and J by 1 base, with 11 bases between the two germline ends. The CDR3 is made up of 13 amino acids. The CDR3 DNA reads TGTGCCACCTCGCCTGAATTTAACTATGGCTACACCTTC. This gives the protein CATSPEFNYGYTF.

This clonotype was counted many times. The genes are TRBV25-1 and TRBJ2-7; possibly TRBD1 for D (6 bases). The length of the CDR3 is 16 residues. Germline-derived CDR1 and CDR2 are MGHDK and SYGVNS. V was trimmed by 3 bases and J by 4 bases, leaving 19 bases between them. CDR3 protein: CASSEGWGHPRYEQYF. CDR3 nucleotide sequence: TGTGCCAGCAGTGAGGGTTGGGGACATCCCCGTTACGAGCAGTACTTC.

Of note for this clonotype: With a much larger clone just one base away, this may be a read error. J is TRBJ1-1 and V is TRBV20-1; D remains unclear. Germline CDR1 is DFQATT and CDR2 is SNEGSKA (reference sequence). This CDR3 region has 13 residues. V lost 6 bases, J lost 6 bases, and 17 bases lay in between. The CDR3 DNA sequence: TGCAGTGCAAGCCGACATGGCCGGCCTGAAGCTTTCTTT. This sequence encodes CSASRHGRPEAFF.

This clonotype was recorded at least ten times. The chain joins TRBV20-1 to TRBJ2-7; D is tentatively TRBD1 or TRBD2 (5 bases each). V dropped 5 bases and J dropped 5 bases, with 19 bases sitting between them. The CDR3 is 14 residues long. Germline loops: CDR1 DFQATT, CDR2 SNEGSKA (reference sequence). The CDR3 DNA is TGCAGTGCTCCTGGTGGGGGACCGCGGGACGAGCAGTACTTC. It translates to CSAPGGGPRDEQYF.

In this sample, this clonotype turned up a few times. The chain uses TRBV3-1 and TRBJ2-7, with TRBD2 as a possible D gene (6 bases). The V end lost 0 bases, the J end lost 7 bases, and 16 bases lay between the germline ends. The CDR3 is 15 residues long. Germline V gene sequence: CDR1 LGHDT, CDR2 YNNKEL (reference sequence). The CDR3 coding sequence is TGTGCCAGCAGCCAAGATCAGCTGCCACGGGGGGAGCAGTACTTC. Residues: CASSQDQLPRGEQYF.

This clonotype was found many times. The chain employs TRBV7-6 and TRBJ2-1; D unresolved. The V and J ends lost 3 bases and 6 bases respectively, with 3 bases between them. Germline CDR1 reads SGHVS; CDR2 reads FNYEAQ. CDR3 size: 11 residues. CDR3 residues: CASSLSNEQFF. CDR3 DNA sequence: TGTGCCAGCAGCTTGTCCAATGAGCAGTTCTTC.

This clonotype was seen only a few times. The chain joins TRBV5-6 to TRBJ1-1; 8 nucleotides line up with TRBD1. V shed 4 bases and J 3 bases; nucleotides not matched to a gene: 11. From germline, CDR1 is SGHDT and CDR2 YYEEEE. This CDR3 is 16 amino acids long. The DNA for the CDR3 is TGTGCCAGCAGCCCAGGGAGCAGGGGGCCATACACTGAAGCTTTCTTT. Encoded protein: CASSPGSRGPYTEAFF.